This T cell receptor beta chain stems from a study of blood T cells in healthy people across ages. Primers used in a second PCR of roughly 6 to 12 cycles were a sample-barcoded 5' primer and a J-beta primer mix. A single record per CDR3 protein comes from TCRdb applying MiXCR to the 5' RACE reads. The sample shows hundreds of thousands of distinct CDR3 sequences, over 45% of them seen only once. Trimming pared 4 bases from V and 4 bases from J, leaving 24 bases between. The CDR3 runs to 18 residues. The germline gives CDR1 SEHNR, CDR2 FQNEAQ (reference sequence). The source of this sequence is an older woman in good health. Material for sequencing was blood. The chain has TRBV7-9 and TRBJ2-3; D remains unclear. CDR3 sequence (DNA): TGTGCCAGCAGCTCCTATCTCTCGTCAATCGCCCACTCAGATACGCAGTATTTT. Translation: CASSSYLSSIAHSDTQYF.